This record covers a single T cell receptor beta chain. In the study's own analysis: The assay estimated nucleated cells by amplifying reference gene primers. Clones were sequenced by immunoSEQ multiplex PCR, and TCRdb holds only the in-frame ones, with some missing. V and J calls and clone size are copied from that table; D and trimming were computed from the DNA. Of 250,000 to 400,000 clones in the sample, around 89% were seen once. V shed 5 bases, J shed 2 bases, and the junction held 3 bases outside the gene matches. The CDR3 consists of 14 residues. The germline V gene has CDR1 KGHDR and CDR2 SFDVKD. Those enrolled in Seattle joined during active infection and were followed longitudinally afterward. This entry is derived from a study of blood T cell repertoires in COVID-19. In the study overall: Donors in the United States, Italy and Spain gave samples during acute or convalescent COVID-19. Sample material is recorded as cDNA or gDNA derived from T cells, B-cell-depleted T cells, or PBMCs.

V gene TRBV24-1 combines with J gene TRBJ2-3; 7 bases match TRBD1. The sequenced material came from peripheral blood. This clonotype was obtained from a woman aged 25 to 39 with COVID-19, enrolled during active disease. CDR3 in amino acids: CATSGGQNTDTQYF. The CDR3 DNA reads as TGTGCCACCAGTGGGGGACAGAACACAGATACGCAGTATTTT.